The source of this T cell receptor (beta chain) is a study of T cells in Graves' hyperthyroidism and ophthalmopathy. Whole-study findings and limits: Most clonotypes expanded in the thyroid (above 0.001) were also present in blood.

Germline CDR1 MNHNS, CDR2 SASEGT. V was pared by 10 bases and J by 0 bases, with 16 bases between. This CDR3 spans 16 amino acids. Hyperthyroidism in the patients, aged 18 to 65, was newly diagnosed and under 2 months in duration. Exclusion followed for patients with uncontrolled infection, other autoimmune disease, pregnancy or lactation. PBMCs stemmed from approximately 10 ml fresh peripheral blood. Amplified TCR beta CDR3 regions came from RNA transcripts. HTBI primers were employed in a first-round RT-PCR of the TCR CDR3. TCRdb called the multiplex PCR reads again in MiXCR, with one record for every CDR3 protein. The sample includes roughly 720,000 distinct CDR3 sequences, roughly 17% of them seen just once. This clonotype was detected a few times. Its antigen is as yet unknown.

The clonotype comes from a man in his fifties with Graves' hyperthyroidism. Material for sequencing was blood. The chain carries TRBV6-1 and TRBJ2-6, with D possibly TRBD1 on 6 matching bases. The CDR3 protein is CATRKQGPSGANVLTF. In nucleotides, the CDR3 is TGTGCCACCAGAAAACAGGGCCCCTCTGGGGCCAACGTCCTGACTTTC.